The 8 T cell receptor beta chains presented below share a single source sample, sequenced in a study of blood T cells in healthy people across ages. The authors ran a second PCR of about 7 to 11 cycles using a sample-barcoded 5' primer and a J-beta primer mix. TCRdb ran MiXCR on the 5' RACE reads and lists one entry per CDR3 protein. The data hold over a million distinct CDR3 sequences, with 42% observed a single time. The sample taken for sequencing was blood. These receptors originate from a woman between 18 and 29 years old in good health.

This clonotype was counted between two and nine times. The chain recombines TRBV7-2 with TRBJ2-1, with 12 bases matching TRBD2. Unmatched junction bases numbered 16, after V lost 2 bases and J lost 8 bases. This CDR3 spans 19 amino acids. Germline V gene sequence: CDR1 SGHTA, CDR2 FQGNSA. CDR3 bases: TGTGCCAGCAGCTTACTCCCGATTCGACTAGCGGGAGAATTTGATGAGCAGTTCTTC. The encoded protein is CASSLLPIRLAGEFDEQFF.

This clonotype was seen a handful of times. The chain couples TRBV3-1 to TRBJ1-6; D ambiguous. The ends were cut back, 4 bases at V and 11 bases at J, with 15 bases in the middle. The germline V gene encodes CDR1 LGHDT and CDR2 YNNKEL (reference sequence). The CDR3 consists of 14 residues. The CDR3 DNA reads TGTGCCAGCAGCCCTCCGGAAACACGGCCACCCCTCCACTTT. Translated: CASSPPETRPPLHF. Supplemented by reference TRBV3-1 and TRBJ1-6, the full variable domain reads DTAVSQTPKYLVTQMGNDKSIKCEQNLGHDTMYWYKQDSKKFLKIMFSYNNKELIINETVPNRFSPKSPDKAHLNLHINSLELGDSAVYFCASSPPETRPPLHFGNGTRLTVT.

This clonotype is a singleton in its sample. V is TRBV6-1 and J is TRBJ1-2; possibly TRBD1 for D (6 bases). The germline gives CDR1 MNHNS, CDR2 SASEGT. Trimming took 1 base from V and 4 from J, leaving 13 bases between them. The CDR3 has 15 residues. CDR3 nucleotide sequence: TGTGCCAGCAGTGAAGAGACGGGGGCTCTCTATGGCTACACCTTC. It translates to CASSEETGALYGYTF.

The rearrangement uses TRBV6-2 or TRBV6-3 and TRBJ2-3; maybe TRBD2 (5 bases). Trimming stripped 6 bases from V and 3 bases from J, with 13 bases between. This CDR3 spans 14 amino acids. Germline V lookup: CDR1 MNHEY, CDR2 SVGEGT. CDR3 in amino acids: CASSKDGLTDTQYF. The CDR3 nucleotides read TGTGCCAGCAGCAAAGATGGACTGACAGATACGCAGTATTTT.

This chain connects TRBV14 to TRBJ2-1; D possibly corresponds to TRBD2 (6 bases). V dropped 4 bases and J dropped 3 bases, with 13 bases sitting between them. CDR3 length equals 15 residues. CDR1 and CDR2 (germline): SGHDN, FVKESK. CDR3 DNA: TGTGCCAGCAGCCCGCCGGGACTGAACTACAATGAGCAGTTCTTC. It translates to CASSPPGLNYNEQFF.

On this clonotype itself: One junction end does not reproduce the germline sequence, and a read error may be involved. This rearrangement joins TRBV10-2 to TRBJ2-3, with D perhaps matching TRBD1 (7 bases). Germline CDR1 WSHSY, CDR2 SAAADI. The CDR3 is 16 amino acids. CDR3 residues: CASSEGGGASTGTQYF. The CDR3 DNA sequence: TGCGCCAGCAGTGAAGGGGGCGGGGCTAGCACAGGTACGCAGTATTTT.

The chain carries TRBV20-1 and TRBJ2-2; D is unclear. CDR1 is DFQATT, CDR2 SNEGSKA, per germline (reference sequence). The CDR3 consists of 13 residues. V shed 3 bases and J shed 0 bases, with 5 bases lying between them. Here the CDR3 reads CSARGSNTGELFF. The CDR3 DNA sequence: TGCAGTGCTAGGGGGTCGAACACCGGGGAGCTGTTTTTT.

The chain combines TRBV12-3 or TRBV12-4 with TRBJ2-5; 11 positions agree with TRBD1. The CDR3 is 16 amino acids. The V segment lost 6 bases and the J segment 6 bases; nucleotides outside the gene matches: 12. CDR3 sequence: CASSYPAGTGGKTQYF. The CDR3 DNA follows: TGTGCCAGCAGCTACCCTGCCGGGACAGGGGGAAAGACCCAGTACTTC.